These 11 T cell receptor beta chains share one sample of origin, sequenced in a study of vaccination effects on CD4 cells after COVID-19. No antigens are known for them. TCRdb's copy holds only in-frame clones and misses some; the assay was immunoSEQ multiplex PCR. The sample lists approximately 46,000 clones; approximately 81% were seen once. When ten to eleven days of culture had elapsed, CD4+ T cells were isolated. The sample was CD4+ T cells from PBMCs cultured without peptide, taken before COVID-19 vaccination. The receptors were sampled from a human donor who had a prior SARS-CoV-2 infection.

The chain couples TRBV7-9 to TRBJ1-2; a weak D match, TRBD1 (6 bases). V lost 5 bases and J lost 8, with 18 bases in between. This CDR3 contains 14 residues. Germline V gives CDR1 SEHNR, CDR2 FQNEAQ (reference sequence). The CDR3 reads CASSRPPGAEGYTF. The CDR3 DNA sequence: TGTGCCAGCAGCCGACCCCCGGGGGCAGAGGGCTACACCTTC.

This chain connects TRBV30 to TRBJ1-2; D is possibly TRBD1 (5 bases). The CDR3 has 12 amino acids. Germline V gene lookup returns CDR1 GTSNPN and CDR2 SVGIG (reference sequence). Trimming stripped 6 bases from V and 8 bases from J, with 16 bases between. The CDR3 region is CACGVRGRGYTF. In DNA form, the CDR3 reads TGTGCCTGTGGTGTAAGGGGACGGGGCTACACCTTC.

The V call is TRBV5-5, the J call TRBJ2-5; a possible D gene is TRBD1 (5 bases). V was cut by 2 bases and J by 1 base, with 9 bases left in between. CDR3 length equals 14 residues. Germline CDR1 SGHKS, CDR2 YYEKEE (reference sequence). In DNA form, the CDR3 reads TGTGCCAGCAGCTTAACAGGCCGCCAAGAGACCCAGTACTTC. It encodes CASSLTGRQETQYF.

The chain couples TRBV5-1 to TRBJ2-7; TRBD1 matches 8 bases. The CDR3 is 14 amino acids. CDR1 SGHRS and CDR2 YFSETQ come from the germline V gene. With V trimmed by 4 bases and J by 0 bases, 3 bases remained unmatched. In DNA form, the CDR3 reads TGCGCCAGCAGCGGACAGGGTAACTCCTACGAGCAGTACTTC. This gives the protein CASSGQGNSYEQYF.

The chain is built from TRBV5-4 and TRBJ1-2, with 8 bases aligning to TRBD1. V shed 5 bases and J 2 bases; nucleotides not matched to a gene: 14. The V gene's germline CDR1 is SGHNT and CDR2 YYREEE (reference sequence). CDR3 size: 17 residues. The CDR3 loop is CASSLRQGSLKNYGYTF. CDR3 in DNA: TGTGCCAGCAGTCTTCGACAGGGGTCCCTAAAGAACTATGGCTACACCTTC. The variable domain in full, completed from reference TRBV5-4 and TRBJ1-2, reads ETGVTQSPTHLIKTRGQQVTLRCSSQSGHNTVSWYQQALGQGPQFIFQYYREEENGRGNFPPRFSGLQFPNYSSELNVNALELDDSALYLCASSLRQGSLKNYGYTFGSGTRLTVV.

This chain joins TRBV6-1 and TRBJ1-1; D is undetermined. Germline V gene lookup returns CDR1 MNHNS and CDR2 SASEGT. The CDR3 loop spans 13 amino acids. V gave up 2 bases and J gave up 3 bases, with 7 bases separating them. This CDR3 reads CASSEQDHTEAFF. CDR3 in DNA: TGTGCCAGCAGTGAACAAGACCACACTGAAGCTTTCTTT.

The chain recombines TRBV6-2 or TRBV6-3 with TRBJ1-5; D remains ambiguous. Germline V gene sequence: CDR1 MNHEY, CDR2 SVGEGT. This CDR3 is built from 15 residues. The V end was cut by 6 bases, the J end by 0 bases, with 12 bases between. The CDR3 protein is CASSLPGNSNQPQHF. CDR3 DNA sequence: TGTGCCAGCAGCTTACCGGGAAATAGCAATCAGCCCCAGCATTTT.

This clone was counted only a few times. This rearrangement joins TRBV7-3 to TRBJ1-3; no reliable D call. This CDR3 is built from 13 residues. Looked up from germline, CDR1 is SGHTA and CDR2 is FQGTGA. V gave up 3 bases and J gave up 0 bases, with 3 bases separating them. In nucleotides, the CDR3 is TGTGCCAGCAGCTTCAACTCTGGAAACACCATATATTTT. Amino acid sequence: CASSFNSGNTIYF.

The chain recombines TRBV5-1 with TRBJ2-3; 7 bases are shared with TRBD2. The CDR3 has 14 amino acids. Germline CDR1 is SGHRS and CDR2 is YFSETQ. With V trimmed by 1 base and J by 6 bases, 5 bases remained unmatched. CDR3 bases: TGCGCCAGCAGCTTGTCCGCGGGAGTGGATACGCAGTATTTT. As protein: CASSLSAGVDTQYF.

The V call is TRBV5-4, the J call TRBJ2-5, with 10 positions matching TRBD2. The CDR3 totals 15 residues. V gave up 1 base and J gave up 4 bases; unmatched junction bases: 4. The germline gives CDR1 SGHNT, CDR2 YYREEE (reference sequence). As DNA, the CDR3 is TGTGCCAGCAGCTTGCGGCTAGCGGGAGCAGAGACCCAGTACTTC. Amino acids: CASSLRLAGAETQYF.

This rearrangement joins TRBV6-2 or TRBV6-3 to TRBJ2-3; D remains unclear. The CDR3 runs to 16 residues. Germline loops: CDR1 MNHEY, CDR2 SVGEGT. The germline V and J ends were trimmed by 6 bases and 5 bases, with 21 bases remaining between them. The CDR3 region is CASSPPRPGLIDTQYF. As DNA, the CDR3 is TGTGCCAGCAGCCCTCCCCGGCCCGGGTTGATAGATACGCAGTATTTT.